The text below deals with one TCR beta chain. The source of the sample is a study of T cell changes during pregnancy in multiple sclerosis. The germline V gene has CDR1 SGHNT and CDR2 YYREEE (reference sequence). This CDR3 has 17 residues. V gave up 0 bases and J gave up 4 bases; unmatched junction bases: 7. Data came from immunoSEQ multiplex PCR; TCRdb stores just in-frame clones and leaves some out. This sample has under 100,000 clones, with nearly 95% found just once. The sample here was peripheral blood, taken in the second trimester of pregnancy. The receptor comes from a female donor with multiple sclerosis, enrolled in a pregnancy study. The rearrangement joins TRBV5-4 to TRBJ2-2, with 9 bases identical to TRBD2. In DNA form, the CDR3 reads TGTGCCAGCAGCTTGGGGCTAGCGGGACGTAGCACCGGGGAGCTGTTTTTT. The encoded protein is CASSLGLAGRSTGELFF.